This T cell receptor (beta chain) was profiled in a study of breast tumors, draining lymph nodes, adjacent tissues. Worth noting for this clonotype: No antigen is known for it.

The CDR3 is 17 residues long. Germline CDR1 MNHNY, CDR2 SVGAGI (reference sequence). With V trimmed by 5 bases and J by 7 bases, 13 bases remained unmatched. The study, taken as a whole, reports: Tumor TCR diversity was below lymph nodes but above nontumor tissue. Compared with basal-like, luminal-like tumors shared significantly more repertoire with nontumor tissue. Findings are consistent with lymph node origin and intratumoral expansion of most tumor T cells.

Samples came from axillary lymph nodes draining the breast cancer. TCRdb re-called the multiplex PCR reads through MiXCR, storing one row per CDR3 protein. Found here are 200,000 to 300,000 distinct CDR3 sequences, 30% of them singletons; the top ten hold roughly 1.2%. This TCR came from a female donor with breast cancer. Some clones in this sample may be carry-over from other donors' samples. Sequencing input: axillary lymph node tissue. The rearrangement uses TRBV6-6 and TRBJ2-1; 11 bases map to TRBD1. CDR3 bases: TGTGCCAGCAGTCAGTCGACTTCGGGGACAGGGGGGAATGAGCAGTTCTTC. Translation: CASSQSTSGTGGNEQFF.